These 9 T cell receptor beta chains came from one sample sequenced in a study of T cells in Graves' hyperthyroidism and ophthalmopathy. Amplified regions were TCR beta CDR3 sequences from RNA transcripts. The HTBI set primed first-round TCR CDR3 RT-PCR. TCRdb itself ran the multiplex PCR reads through MiXCR, one entry per CDR3 protein. The sample yields 560,000 or so distinct CDR3 sequences, 20% seen once. Source material: blood. These TCRs come from a man between 40 and 49 years old with Graves' ophthalmopathy.

This clonotype showed up many times. This chain links TRBV28 with TRBJ2-1; 11 bases match TRBD2. The V gene end was trimmed by 3 bases and the J gene end by 9 bases; junction bases not matched to a gene: 1. This CDR3 is built from 13 residues. Germline values: CDR1 MDHEN, CDR2 SYDVKM. The CDR3 spells CASSFLAGGEQFF. The CDR3, as DNA: TGTGCCAGCAGTTTCCTAGCGGGGGGTGAGCAGTTCTTC.

This clonotype occurred a few times. The rearrangement uses TRBV28 and TRBJ2-2; 7 nucleotides align to TRBD2. This CDR3 has 16 residues. V lost 7 bases to trimming and J lost 7 bases; unmatched junction nucleotides: 15. Germline values: CDR1 MDHEN, CDR2 SYDVKM. This chain's CDR3 is CASKARLAMEIGELFF. The DNA for the CDR3 is TGTGCCAGCAAAGCGAGACTAGCTATGGAGATCGGGGAGCTGTTTTTT.

This clonotype has a count of ten or more. The rearrangement links TRBV27 to TRBJ2-1; TRBD1 agrees at 10 bases. Germline values: CDR1 MNHEY, CDR2 SMNVEV (reference sequence). The CDR3 length is 15 residues. The V segment lost 7 bases and the J segment 2 bases; nucleotides outside the gene matches: 5. CDR3 sequence: CASTPGTGAYNEQFF. The CDR3 bases are TGTGCCAGCACCCCCGGGACAGGGGCCTACAATGAGCAGTTCTTC.

This clonotype was observed a few times. The chain couples TRBV7-6 to TRBJ2-3, with D possibly TRBD1 on 5 matching bases. Trimming stripped 1 base from V and 6 bases from J, with 17 bases between. CDR1 is SGHVS and CDR2 is FNYEAQ in the germline V gene. There are 16 residues in the CDR3. The CDR3 coding sequence is TGTGCCAGCAGCTTAGGGGGCACGTCTCATTTGGATACGCAGTATTTT. Its translation: CASSLGGTSHLDTQYF.

The V gene is TRBV19, the J gene TRBJ1-1; D gene unclear. This CDR3 has 17 amino acids. V was cut by 7 bases and J by 2 bases, with 23 bases left in between. CDR1 is LNHDA and CDR2 is SQIVND in the germline V gene (reference sequence). The CDR3 DNA sequence: TGTGCCAGTAAGTCTTTGCAGGCCTGGGAGGAAAACACTGAAGCTTTCTTT. It is translated as CASKSLQAWEENTEAFF.

In its sample, this clonotype was seen many times. J is TRBJ1-1 and V is TRBV7-9; 7 bases map to TRBD1. V lost 5 bases, J lost 7 bases, and 4 bases stayed unmatched. Germline CDR1 SEHNR, CDR2 FQNEAQ (reference sequence). The CDR3 contains 12 residues. The CDR3 is CASSPQGVEAFF. CDR3 coding DNA: TGTGCCAGCAGCCCCCAGGGGGTTGAAGCTTTCTTT.

The J gene is TRBJ2-1, the V gene TRBV7-9, with 9 bases lining up with TRBD2. CDR3 length: 16 amino acids. Germline values: CDR1 SEHNR, CDR2 FQNEAQ (reference sequence). Trimming cost V 1 base and J 4 bases; bases outside gene matches: 5. The CDR3 DNA sequence: TGTGCCAGCAGCTTAGTACTAGCGGGTCAGTACAATGAGCAGTTCTTC. It is translated as CASSLVLAGQYNEQFF.

This clonotype appeared a few times. J is TRBJ2-3 and V is TRBV18; unclear D gene. This CDR3 is 17 amino acids long. Germline CDR1 reads KGHSH; CDR2 reads LQKENI. The V end lost 1 base, the J end lost 4 bases, and 18 bases lay between the germline ends. The CDR3 sequence is CASSPLEVPQSADTQYF. CDR3 DNA sequence: TGTGCCAGCTCACCACTGGAAGTCCCCCAGAGCGCAGATACGCAGTATTTT.

This clonotype has more than one count but fewer than ten. The J gene is TRBJ2-1, the V gene TRBV3-2; TRBD2, as called in the table, went unchecked against the DNA. TRBV3-2 is tagged as a pseudogene. The CDR3 length is 15 residues. In DNA, the CDR3 is TGTGCCAGCAGCTCCCCTAGCGGGAATTACAATGAGCAGTTCTTC. Translated, it gives CASSSPSGNYNEQFF.